This T cell receptor (beta chain) was sequenced for a study of regulatory T cells. Study-level findings and limits: Regulatory T cells showed the strongest V-J pair restriction and V/J gene skewing among patient repertoires. In CD3G-deficient patients, conventional CD4+ T cells were enriched for hydrophobic CDR3 residues at positions 6 and 7.

The PCR used 52 TRBV and 13 TRBJ primers. TCRdb's copy holds only in-frame clones and misses some; the assay was immunoSEQ multiplex PCR. The repertoire holds over 25,000 clones, less than 95% seen once, with roughly 1.4% in the top ten. Patients aged 2 to 39 years had fewer naive T cells. The length of the CDR3 is 15 residues. Germline CDR1 and CDR2: MNHNS and SASEGT. J lost 5 bases, V lost 8 bases, and 12 bases had no gene match. Concerning this clone: Its specificity is unknown.

The specimen sequenced was conventional CD4+ T cells sorted from blood. The TCR was taken from a person aged 18-30 years with CD3G deficiency. The rearrangement links TRBV6-1 to TRBJ2-4; 7 nucleotides line up with TRBD2. The CDR3 sequence: CASSTSAVVENIQYF. CDR3 bases: TGTGCCAGCTCTACTAGCGCTGTTGTAGAAAACATTCAGTACTTC.